What follows are 13 T cell receptor beta chains derived from one specimen sequenced in a study of blood T cell repertoires in COVID-19. The protocol was immunoSEQ multiplex PCR, while the TCRdb copy is restricted to in-frame clones and leaves out a portion. The table shows approximately 180,000 clones, with around 87% occurring only once. The source material was peripheral blood. The receptors shown here come from a man in his forties with active or convalescent COVID-19.

The CDR3 DNA is TGTGCCTGGAGTCTTAGACAGGGGATGAACACTGAAGCTTTCTTT. It translates to CAWSLRQGMNTEAFF. The chain employs TRBV30 and TRBJ1-1, with 8 bases lining up with TRBD1. Per germline, CDR1 GTSNPN and CDR2 SVGIG (reference sequence). The CDR3 runs to 15 residues. J gave up 0 bases and V 2 bases, and 5 bases lay outside the gene matches.

A remark on this clone: Mismatch with germline at one junction end may stem from a read error. The chain combines TRBV3-1 (or the pseudogene TRBV3-2) with TRBJ2-7; D unresolved. The CDR3 sequence is 11 residues long. The V gene's germline CDR1 is LGHDT and CDR2 YNNKEL (reference sequence). The CDR3 reads CASSQSLTKLF. CDR3 sequence (DNA): TGTGCCAGCAGCCAGTCCCTTACCAAACTTTTC.

This rearrangement joins TRBV28 to TRBJ2-7; 8 positions agree with TRBD1. V lost 7 bases, J lost 6 bases, and 17 bases stayed unmatched. The CDR3 loop spans 16 amino acids. Germline loops: CDR1 MDHEN, CDR2 SYDVKM. Written as DNA, the CDR3 is TGTGCCAGCACCAACAGGGGGGCGGACAGGGTCTTCGAGCAGTACTTC. Translation: CASTNRGADRVFEQYF.

This chain connects TRBV5-1 to TRBJ2-5; TRBD2 aligns across 8 bases. The CDR3 spans 14 residues. CDR1 is SGHRS, CDR2 YFSETQ, per germline. V lost 4 bases to trimming and J lost 3 bases; unmatched junction nucleotides: 5. The CDR3 is CASSTTGGEETQYF. The CDR3 DNA reads TGCGCCAGCAGCACCACCGGGGGGGAAGAGACCCAGTACTTC.

The V gene is TRBV29-1, the J gene TRBJ1-1; D is unclear. This CDR3 has 12 amino acids. Trimming pared 7 bases from V and 3 bases from J, leaving 12 bases between. The germline gives CDR1 SQVTM, CDR2 ANQGSEA. CDR3 nucleotide sequence: TGCAGCGGGACTGAGGTGTACACTGAAGCTTTCTTT. Translation: CSGTEVYTEAFF.

This clone was picked up a small number of times. The chain is built from TRBV29-1 and TRBJ2-7, with TRBD1 identical over 8 bases. There are 14 residues in the CDR3. Germline V lookup: CDR1 SQVTM, CDR2 ANQGSEA. V lost 0 bases and J lost 2; bases outside the gene matches: 3. The CDR3 loop reads CSVEDQTGAYEQYF. The DNA of the CDR3 is TGCAGCGTTGAAGATCAGACAGGGGCCTACGAGCAGTACTTC.

CDR3 sequence: CASSQGKGYTGADTQYF. DNA of the CDR3: TGTGCCAGCAGCCAAGGCAAGGGCTACACAGGGGCAGATACGCAGTATTTT. This rearrangement joins TRBV3-1 (or the pseudogene TRBV3-2) to TRBJ2-3, with 7 bases matching TRBD1. The V segment lost 1 base and the J segment 4 bases; nucleotides outside the gene matches: 11. This CDR3 is 17 amino acids long. Per germline, CDR1 LGHDT and CDR2 YNNKEL (reference sequence).

This chain uses TRBV19 with TRBJ2-1; the D gene is possibly TRBD1 (6 bases). V gave up 6 bases and J gave up 0 bases, with 18 bases separating them. CDR3 length: 17 amino acids. CDR1 and CDR2 (germline): LNHDA, SQIVND (reference sequence). As DNA, the CDR3 is TGTGCCAGTAGAGATTTCAGGGGTGGAAGCTCCTACAATGAGCAGTTCTTC. This gives the protein CASRDFRGGSSYNEQFF.

The V and J genes are TRBV6-2 or TRBV6-3 and TRBJ2-7, with no clear D. This CDR3 has 13 amino acids. The V end was cut by 6 bases, the J end by 3 bases, with 12 bases between. Germline CDR1 reads MNHEY; CDR2 reads SVGEGT. Here the CDR3 reads CASSLPGFYEQYF. The CDR3 DNA follows: TGTGCCAGCAGCCTCCCGGGTTTCTACGAGCAGTACTTC.

This chain uses TRBV7-9 with TRBJ1-1; D uncertain. Germline V gene sequence: CDR1 SEHNR, CDR2 FQNEAQ (reference sequence). The length of the CDR3 is 15 residues. The V gene lost 3 bases and the J gene lost 2 bases, with 13 bases spanning the gap. The CDR3 spells CASSFRRLGNTEAFF. In DNA, the CDR3 is TGTGCCAGCAGCTTCCGGAGACTAGGAAACACTGAAGCTTTCTTT. Combining the CDR3 with reference TRBV7-9 and TRBJ1-1 gives the whole variable domain DTGVSQNPRHKITKRGQNVTFRCDPISEHNRLYWYRQTLGQGPEFLTYFQNEAQLEKSRLLSDRFSAERPKGSFSTLEIQRTEQGDSAMYLCASSFRRLGNTEAFFGQGTRLTVV.

V and J are TRBV5-1 and TRBJ1-4; D perhaps matches TRBD1 (5 bases). V was shortened by 8 bases and J by 4 bases, with 15 bases between the two germline ends. Germline V gene data show CDR1 as SGHRS and CDR2 as YFSETQ. The CDR3 totals 14 residues. CDR3 coding DNA: TGCGCCAGTTCAGAACAGGTAGATAATGAAAAACTGTTTTTT. Translated: CASSEQVDNEKLFF.

This chain uses TRBV7-3 with TRBJ2-7; 12 bases map to TRBD1. The CDR3 covers 16 residues. Germline-derived CDR1 and CDR2 are SGHTA and FQGTGA. The trim removed 5 bases at V and 5 bases at J, leaving 10 bases unmatched. The chain's CDR3 is CASSPGGDRGLHEQYF. The CDR3 DNA reads as TGTGCCAGCAGCCCCGGGGGGGACAGGGGGCTTCACGAGCAGTACTTC.

V usage is TRBV7-8 and J usage is TRBJ1-1; a possible D gene is TRBD1 (5 bases). CDR1 SGHVS and CDR2 FQNEAQ come from the germline V gene. This CDR3 region has 15 residues. V lost 3 bases, J lost 1 base, and 12 bases lay in between. The CDR3 sequence: CASSLRDRPNTEAFF. CDR3 DNA sequence: TGTGCCAGCAGCTTGCGCGACAGACCGAACACTGAAGCTTTCTTT.